The source of this T cell receptor (beta chain) is a study of blood T cell repertoires in COVID-19. For the study at large: Sites across the United States, Italy and Spain contributed samples from acute and convalescent COVID-19. T cells, B-cell-depleted T cells, or PBMCs supplied cDNA or gDNA.

In the original workflow: Reference gene primer amplification in the assay estimated nucleated cell counts. Some clones are missing from TCRdb's copy, which holds only in-frame ones; the method was immunoSEQ multiplex PCR. The DNA gave D and trimming, while V, J and clone size come from that table. This repertoire shows roughly 60,000 clones, 75% to 85% found once; its top ten account for around 18%. This clone has a handful of counts. This CDR3 spans 15 amino acids. Germline CDR1 MNHEY, CDR2 SMNVEV (reference sequence). With 7 bases removed from V and 0 bases from J, the gap between germline ends came to 16 bases.

The origin of this receptor is a human donor in a cohort sampled during active COVID-19. The specimen sequenced was peripheral blood. V usage is TRBV27 and J usage is TRBJ2-7; a weak D match, TRBD1 (6 bases). As DNA, the CDR3 is TGTGCCAGCAAACTAAACAGGGAAAGCTCCTACGAGCAGTACTTC. Its protein product is CASKLNRESSYEQYF.